This TCR beta chain emerged from a study of shared clonotypes between healthy human individuals. Germline V gives CDR1 SNHLY, CDR2 FYNNEI. Trimming took 5 bases from V and 2 from J, leaving 6 bases between them. The CDR3 contains 12 residues. The protocol was immunoSEQ multiplex PCR, while the TCRdb copy is restricted to in-frame clones and leaves out a portion. The sample lists more than 2 million clones; about 95% were seen once. Material: naive CD4+ T cells sorted from blood. Indicated subset: CD45RA+ positively selected. This rearrangement joins TRBV2 to TRBJ2-5; D is uncertain. The sequence was collected from a man between 18 and 35 years old in good health. CDR3 in DNA: TGTGCCAGCAGTATAGTTCAAGAGACCCAGTACTTC. It is translated as CASSIVQETQYF.